The next 3 T cell receptor beta chains were all read from a single sample in a study of shared clonotypes between healthy human individuals (dated by TCRdb to 2018 to 2021). The library was built by means of the immunoSEQ multiplex PCR assay. The source is immuneACCESS, and TCRdb retained only in-frame sequences with V and J called. Part of the clones is not carried over; for the studies checked, unresolved V genes explain less than half of this, and the remainder is unexplained. The sample data list 1.5 million to 1.9 million clones, and 95% to 99% of these were observed just once. Approximately 0.45% of the sample belongs to the ten largest clones. Sequencing was done on a sample of naive CD4+ T cells sorted from blood. The sample's cell subset or site label, in plain terms: CD45RA+ positively selected. The receptors were sampled from a man aged 25 to 40 in good health.

The chain links TRBV28 to TRBJ2-5; 7 nucleotides match TRBD1. This CDR3 comprises 13 residues. Per germline, CDR1 MDHEN and CDR2 SYDVKM. DNA of the CDR3: TGTGCGATCCGACAGGGCGGCCAAGAGACCCAGTACTTC. As protein: CAIRQGGQETQYF.

The V gene is TRBV9, the J gene TRBJ1-3; D call uncertain. Germline CDR1 is SGDLS and CDR2 is YYNGEE. This CDR3 comprises 16 residues. V was trimmed by 0 bases and J by 0 bases, leaving 10 bases between them. The CDR3 sequence: CASSVASSHSGNTIYF. The CDR3 DNA reads TGTGCCAGCAGCGTAGCCAGCTCCCACTCTGGAAACACCATATATTTT. Full variable domain (missing parts from reference TRBV9 and TRBJ1-3): DSGVTQTPKHLITATGQRVTLRCSPRSGDLSVYWYQQSLDQGLQFLIQYYNGEERAKGNILERFSAQQFPDLHSELNLSSLELGDSALYFCASSVASSHSGNTIYFGEGSWLTVV.

This chain connects TRBV29-1 to TRBJ2-7, with a tentative D call TRBD2 (5 bases). The CDR3 spans 11 residues. Trimming left V 4 bases short and J 6 bases short, with 10 bases between. Germline V CDR1 and CDR2: SQVTM, ANQGSEA. The chain's CDR3 is CSVGTGTEQYF. The CDR3 DNA reads TGCAGCGTTGGGACTGGCACCGAGCAGTACTTC.